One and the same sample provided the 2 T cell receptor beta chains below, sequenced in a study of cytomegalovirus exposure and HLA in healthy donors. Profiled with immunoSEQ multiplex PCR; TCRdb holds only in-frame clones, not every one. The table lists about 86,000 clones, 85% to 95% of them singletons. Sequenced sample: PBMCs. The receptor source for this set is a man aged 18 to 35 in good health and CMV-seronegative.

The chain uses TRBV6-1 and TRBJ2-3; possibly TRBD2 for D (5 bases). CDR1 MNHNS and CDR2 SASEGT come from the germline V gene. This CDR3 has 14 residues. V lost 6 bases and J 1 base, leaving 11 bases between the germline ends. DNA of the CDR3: TGTGCCAGCAGCAAAGCGGCACGCACAGATACGCAGTATTTT. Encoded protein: CASSKAARTDTQYF.

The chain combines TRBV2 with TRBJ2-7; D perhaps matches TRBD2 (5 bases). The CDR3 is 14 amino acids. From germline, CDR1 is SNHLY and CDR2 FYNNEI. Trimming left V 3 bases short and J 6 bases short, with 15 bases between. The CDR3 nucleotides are TGTGCCAGCAGTGATGGACTGTCTACGTTCGAGCAGTACTTC. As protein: CASSDGLSTFEQYF.